Here is one T cell receptor (beta chain) with its context. This entry belongs to a study of blood T cell repertoires in COVID-19. About the study: T cells, B-cell-depleted T cells, or PBMCs supplied cDNA or gDNA.

Assay used: immunoSEQ multiplex PCR; TCRdb lists only in-frame clones, some missing. Altogether around 180,000 clones are present, roughly 70% being singletons, with the ten largest covering 3%. V was trimmed by 4 bases and J by 8 bases, leaving 9 bases between them. CDR1 is GTSNPN and CDR2 is SVGIG in the germline V gene (reference sequence). The CDR3 covers 12 residues. This clonotype was sampled from an elderly woman with acute or convalescent COVID-19. This chain uses TRBV30 with TRBJ1-6; D uncertain. Input material: peripheral blood. This CDR3 is CAWTTLHSPLHF. For the CDR3, the DNA is TGTGCCTGGACAACATTGCATTCACCCCTCCACTTT.